Sequencing of this TCR beta chain was carried out in a study of T cell responses to AZD1222 COVID-19 vaccine. Overall study results and limits: Two doses of AZD1222 preceded a rise in Spike-specific TCR breadth and depth.

As concerns this clone: The antigen is unknown.

CDR1 is SGHAT and CDR2 is FQNNGV in the germline V gene. V lost 1 base to trimming and J lost 1 base, with 11 bases between them. The CDR3 totals 15 residues. Repertoires were generated with immunoSEQ multiplex PCR, while TCRdb's copy carries only in-frame clones and drops some. The sample has approximately 94,000 clones, about 87% seen once. The J gene is TRBJ2-7, the V gene TRBV11-2; D may correspond to TRBD1 or TRBD2 (5 bases each). The sequence derives from an adult in good health. This sample comprised peripheral blood, obtained on day 0 of AZD1222 vaccination. CDR3 amino acids: CASSLVGTDSYEQYF. The CDR3 bases are TGTGCCAGCAGCTTAGTCGGGACGGATTCCTACGAGCAGTACTTC.